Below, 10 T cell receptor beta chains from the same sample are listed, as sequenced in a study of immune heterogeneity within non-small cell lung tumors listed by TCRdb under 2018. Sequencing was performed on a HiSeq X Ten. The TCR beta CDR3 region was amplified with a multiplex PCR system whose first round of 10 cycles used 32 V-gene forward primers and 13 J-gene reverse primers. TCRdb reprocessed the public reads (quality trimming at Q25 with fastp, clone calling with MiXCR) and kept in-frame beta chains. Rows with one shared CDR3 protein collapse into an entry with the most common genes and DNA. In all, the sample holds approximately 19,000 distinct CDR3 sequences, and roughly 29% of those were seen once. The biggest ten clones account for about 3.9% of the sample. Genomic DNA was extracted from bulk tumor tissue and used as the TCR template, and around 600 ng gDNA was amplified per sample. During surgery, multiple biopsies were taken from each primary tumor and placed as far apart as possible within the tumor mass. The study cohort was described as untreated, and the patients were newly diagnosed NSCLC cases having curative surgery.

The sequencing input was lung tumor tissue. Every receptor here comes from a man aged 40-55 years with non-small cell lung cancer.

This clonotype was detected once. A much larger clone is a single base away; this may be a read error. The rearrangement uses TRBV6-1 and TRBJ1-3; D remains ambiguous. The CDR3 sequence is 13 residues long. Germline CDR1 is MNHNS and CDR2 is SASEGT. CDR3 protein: CASSLISGSTIYF. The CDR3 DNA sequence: TGTGCCAGCAGTCTGATCTCTGGAAGCACCATATATTTT.

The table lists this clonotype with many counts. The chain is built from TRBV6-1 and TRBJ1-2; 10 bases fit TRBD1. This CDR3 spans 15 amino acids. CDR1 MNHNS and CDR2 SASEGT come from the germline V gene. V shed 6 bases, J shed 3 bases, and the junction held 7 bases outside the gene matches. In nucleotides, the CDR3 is TGTGCCAGCAGGGACATGGGACAGGGGCACTATGGCTACACCTTC. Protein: CASRDMGQGHYGYTF.

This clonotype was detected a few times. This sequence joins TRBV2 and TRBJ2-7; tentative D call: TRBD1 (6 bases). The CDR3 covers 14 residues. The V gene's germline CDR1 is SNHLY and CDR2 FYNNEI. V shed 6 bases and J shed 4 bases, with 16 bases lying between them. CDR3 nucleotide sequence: TGTGCCAGCAGATCCGGGACATCGTCATACGAGCAGTACTTC. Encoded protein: CASRSGTSSYEQYF. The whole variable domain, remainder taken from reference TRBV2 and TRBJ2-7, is EPEVTQTPSHQVTQMGQEVILRCVPISNHLYFYWYRQILGQKVEFLVSFYNNEISEKSEIFDDQFSVERPDGSNFTLKIRSTKLEDSAMYFCASRSGTSSYEQYFGPGTRLTVT.

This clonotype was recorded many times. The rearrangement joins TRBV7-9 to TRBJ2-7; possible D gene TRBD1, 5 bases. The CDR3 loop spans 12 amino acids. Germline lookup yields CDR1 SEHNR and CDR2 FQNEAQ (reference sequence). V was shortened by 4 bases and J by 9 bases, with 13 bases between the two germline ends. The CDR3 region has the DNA TGTGCCAGCAGCTGGGCTCTAGGGGCGCAGTACTTC. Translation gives CASSWALGAQYF.

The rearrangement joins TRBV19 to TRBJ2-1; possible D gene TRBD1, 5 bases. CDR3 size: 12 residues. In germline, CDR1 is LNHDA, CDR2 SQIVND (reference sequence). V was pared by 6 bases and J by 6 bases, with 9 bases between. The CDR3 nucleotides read TGTGCCAGTAGCCCTCAGGGCAATGAGCAGTTCTTC. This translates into CASSPQGNEQFF.

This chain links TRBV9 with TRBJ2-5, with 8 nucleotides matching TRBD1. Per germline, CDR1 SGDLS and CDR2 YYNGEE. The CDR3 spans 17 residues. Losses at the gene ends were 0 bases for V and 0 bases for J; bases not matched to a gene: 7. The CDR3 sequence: CASSVATGAKYQETQYF. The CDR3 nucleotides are TGTGCCAGCAGCGTAGCGACAGGGGCAAAGTACCAAGAGACCCAGTACTTC.

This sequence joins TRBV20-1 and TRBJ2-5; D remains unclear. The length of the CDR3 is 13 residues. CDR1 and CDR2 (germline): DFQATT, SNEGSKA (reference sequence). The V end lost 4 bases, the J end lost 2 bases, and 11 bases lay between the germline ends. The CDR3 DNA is TGCAGTGCTAAAAGAGGAGTTCAAGAGACCCAGTACTTC. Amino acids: CSAKRGVQETQYF.

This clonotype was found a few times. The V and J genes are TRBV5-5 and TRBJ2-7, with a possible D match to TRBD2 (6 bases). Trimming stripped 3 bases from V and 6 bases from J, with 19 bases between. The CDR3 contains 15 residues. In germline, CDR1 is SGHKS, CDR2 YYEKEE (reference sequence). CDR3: CASSWDDIGSTEQYF. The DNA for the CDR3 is TGTGCCAGCAGCTGGGACGATATCGGGAGTACCGAGCAGTACTTC.

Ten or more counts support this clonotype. The CDR3 nucleotides are TGCGCCAGCAGCCTAGGAATTGTCACTGAAGCTTTCTTT. This encodes CASSLGIVTEAFF. This chain connects TRBV10-2 to TRBJ1-1, with D unresolved. Germline CDR1 WSHSY, CDR2 SAAADI. The CDR3 runs 13 residues. The ends were cut back, 6 bases at V and 4 bases at J, with 12 bases in the middle.

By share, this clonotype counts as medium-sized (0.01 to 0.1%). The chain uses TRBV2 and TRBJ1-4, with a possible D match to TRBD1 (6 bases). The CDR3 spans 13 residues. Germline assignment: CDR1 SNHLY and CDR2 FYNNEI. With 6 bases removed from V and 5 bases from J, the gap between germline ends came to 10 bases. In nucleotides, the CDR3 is TGTGCCAGCAGCCGGGACACAAATGAAAAACTGTTTTTT. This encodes CASSRDTNEKLFF.